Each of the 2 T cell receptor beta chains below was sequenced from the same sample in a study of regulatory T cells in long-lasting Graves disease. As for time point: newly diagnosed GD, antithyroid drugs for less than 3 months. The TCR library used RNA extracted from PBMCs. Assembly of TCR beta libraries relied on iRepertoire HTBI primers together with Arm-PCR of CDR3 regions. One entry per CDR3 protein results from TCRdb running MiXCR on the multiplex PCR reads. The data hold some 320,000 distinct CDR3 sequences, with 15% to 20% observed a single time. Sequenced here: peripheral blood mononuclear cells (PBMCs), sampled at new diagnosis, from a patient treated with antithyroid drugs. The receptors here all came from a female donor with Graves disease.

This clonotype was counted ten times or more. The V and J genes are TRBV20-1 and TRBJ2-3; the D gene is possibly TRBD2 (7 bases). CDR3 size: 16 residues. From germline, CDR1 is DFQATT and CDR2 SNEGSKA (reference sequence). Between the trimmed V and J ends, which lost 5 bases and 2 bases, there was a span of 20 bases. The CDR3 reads CSAEGGEGRNTDTQYF. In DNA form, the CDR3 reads TGCAGTGCTGAGGGGGGGGAGGGCCGAAACACAGATACGCAGTATTTT.

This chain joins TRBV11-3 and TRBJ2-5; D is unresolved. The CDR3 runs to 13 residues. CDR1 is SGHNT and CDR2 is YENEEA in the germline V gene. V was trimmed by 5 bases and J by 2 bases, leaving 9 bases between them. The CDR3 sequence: CASSRVGQETQYF. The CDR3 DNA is TGTGCCAGCAGCCGAGTTGGGCAAGAGACCCAGTACTTC.